The 16 T cell receptor beta chains listed next were all sequenced from one sample in a study of cytomegalovirus exposure and HLA in healthy donors. The PCR made use of 60 Vbeta and 13 Jbeta primers. The method was immunoSEQ multiplex PCR; TCRdb's version includes in-frame clones alone and lacks a portion of them. This table holds under 70,000 clones. The specimen was PBMCs. The receptors here all came from a woman in her 30s in good health and CMV-seropositive.

The rearrangement uses TRBV12-5 and TRBJ2-1; tentatively, D is TRBD2 (5 bases). Germline V gene sequence: CDR1 LGHNT, CDR2 FRNRAP. V was trimmed by 6 bases and J by 7 bases, leaving 16 bases between them. This CDR3 has 14 residues. The CDR3 region has the DNA TGTGCTAGTGGGGGCCTACTAGTAACGAATGAGCAGTTCTTC. It encodes CASGGLLVTNEQFF.

The chain uses TRBV6-5 and TRBJ2-1; 7 nucleotides agree with TRBD2. J gave up 6 bases and V 2 bases, and 7 bases lay outside the gene matches. The CDR3 runs to 15 residues. The germline gives CDR1 MNHEY, CDR2 SVGAGI. This CDR3 reads CASSYGGGSVNEQFF. The CDR3, as DNA: TGTGCCAGCAGTTACGGCGGCGGGAGCGTCAATGAGCAGTTCTTC.

This chain uses TRBV11-1 with TRBJ1-1; D remains unclear. Per the germline V gene, CDR1 is SGHAT and CDR2 is FQDESV (reference sequence). The CDR3 has 11 residues. V lost 5 bases to trimming and J lost 7 bases, with 8 bases between them. The CDR3 is CASSRGDEAFF. CDR3 in DNA: TGTGCCAGCAGCCGGGGAGATGAAGCTTTCTTT.

J is TRBJ1-6 and V is TRBV10-3, with TRBD1 matching 9 bases. The CDR3 has 17 residues. Trimming at V came to 2 bases and at J to 6 bases, leaving 8 bases not matched to a gene. CDR1 and CDR2 (germline): ENHRY, SYGVKD. The CDR3 here is CAISETPGTGSNSPLHF. The CDR3 DNA sequence: TGTGCCATCAGTGAGACCCCCGGGACAGGGTCTAATTCACCCCTCCACTTT.

The rearrangement uses TRBV27 and TRBJ2-1; 11 nucleotides align to TRBD2. CDR1 MNHEY and CDR2 SMNVEV come from the germline V gene (reference sequence). V shed 5 bases and J 4 bases; nucleotides not matched to a gene: 7. This CDR3 region has 16 residues. The CDR3 loop is CASSPLASGRYNEQFF. The DNA of the CDR3 is TGTGCCAGCAGTCCACTCGCTAGCGGGAGGTACAATGAGCAGTTCTTC.

V gene TRBV6-6 combines with J gene TRBJ2-7; weak D call: TRBD2 (7 bases). The CDR3 has 15 amino acids. With 6 bases removed from V and 4 bases from J, the gap between germline ends came to 19 bases. Germline V lookup: CDR1 MNHNY, CDR2 SVGAGI (reference sequence). DNA of the CDR3: TGTGCCAGCAGCCCCTTGGGAGGGGGGTCTTACGAGCAGTACTTC. Residues: CASSPLGGGSYEQYF.

The chain uses TRBV5-1 and TRBJ1-2; possibly TRBD1 for D (6 bases). This CDR3 comprises 13 residues. In germline, CDR1 is SGHRS, CDR2 YFSETQ. Deletions cut 3 bases from V and 0 bases from J, with 6 bases between. CDR3 in amino acids: CASSWTANYGYTF. The DNA of the CDR3 is TGCGCCAGCAGCTGGACAGCTAACTATGGCTACACCTTC.

This chain joins TRBV6-1 and TRBJ1-5; no clear D. Trimming cost V 7 bases and J 3 bases, with 13 bases left between them. Per the germline V gene, CDR1 is MNHNS and CDR2 is SASEGT. The CDR3 totals 14 residues. The CDR3 DNA reads TGTGCCAGCATGAAAAGCAACCCCAATCAGCCCCAGCATTTT. This gives the protein CASMKSNPNQPQHF.

The CDR3 sequence is CAWSYSYGYTF. The CDR3 region has the DNA TGTGCCTGGAGTTACTCCTATGGCTACACCTTC. J is TRBJ1-2 and V is TRBV30, with D unclear. V was clipped by 2 bases and J by 4 bases, with 5 bases between them. CDR3 length: 11 amino acids. Germline V lookup: CDR1 GTSNPN, CDR2 SVGIG (reference sequence).

This chain connects TRBV18 to TRBJ2-1; TRBD2 agrees at 16 bases. Germline V gene lookup returns CDR1 KGHSH and CDR2 LQKENI. This CDR3 spans 17 amino acids. The J segment lost 4 bases and the V segment lost 0 bases, leaving 0 bases of the junction unmatched. CDR3 DNA sequence: TGTGCCAGCTCACCACCGGGACTAGCGGGAGGGTACAATGAGCAGTTCTTC. Its translation is CASSPPGLAGGYNEQFF.

The chain joins TRBV19 to TRBJ2-3; 8 bases match TRBD1. Looked up from germline, CDR1 is LNHDA and CDR2 is SQIVND (reference sequence). There are 14 residues in the CDR3. The ends lost 6 bases at V and 0 bases at J; junction bases unmatched: 2. CDR3 in amino acids: CASRGQVSTDTQYF. The DNA for the CDR3 is TGTGCCAGTAGGGGACAGGTGAGCACAGATACGCAGTATTTT.

The chain is built from TRBV7-9 and TRBJ2-1, with D perhaps matching TRBD2 (6 bases). The CDR3 covers 14 residues. CDR1 is SEHNR and CDR2 is FQNEAQ in the germline V gene (reference sequence). Deletions cut 5 bases from V and 7 bases from J, with 15 bases between. CDR3: CASSTSGDKNEQFF. CDR3 bases: TGTGCCAGCAGCACCTCGGGAGATAAGAATGAGCAGTTCTTC.

In regard to this clone: The sample holds other DNA sequences that translate to the same CDR3. CDR3 nucleotides: TGCGCCAGCAGCTCGATCCAGACCGGGGAGCTGTTTTTT. Translated: CASSSIQTGELFF. V gene TRBV5-1 combines with J gene TRBJ2-2; D ambiguous. Germline V gives CDR1 SGHRS, CDR2 YFSETQ. There are 13 residues in the CDR3. The germline V and J ends were trimmed by 3 bases and 5 bases, with 8 bases remaining between them.

The chain employs TRBV6-1 and TRBJ1-4; D gene ambiguous. V was cut by 9 bases and J by 8 bases, with 13 bases left in between. The CDR3 totals 12 residues. The V gene's germline CDR1 is MNHNS and CDR2 SASEGT. CDR3 in amino acids: CASWAPGEKLFF. CDR3 nucleotides: TGTGCCAGTTGGGCGCCGGGAGAAAAACTGTTTTTT.

This chain links TRBV25-1 with TRBJ2-1, with a tentative D call TRBD2 (6 bases). Germline CDR1 MGHDK, CDR2 SYGVNS. The CDR3 runs to 14 residues. V lost 7 bases to trimming and J lost 0 bases, with 10 bases between them. The CDR3 bases are TGTGCCAGCACATCGGGAGCCTCCTACAATGAGCAGTTCTTC. It translates to CASTSGASYNEQFF.

CDR3 residues: CAWSGENEQYF. The CDR3 bases are TGTGCCTGGAGTGGGGAGAACGAGCAGTACTTC. This rearrangement joins TRBV30 to TRBJ2-7; weak D call: TRBD2 (5 bases). The CDR3 is 11 residues long. Germline CDR1 GTSNPN, CDR2 SVGIG (reference sequence). V was clipped by 1 base and J by 5 bases, with 6 bases between them.